The 21 T cell receptor beta chains presented below share a single source sample, sequenced in a study of ipilimumab plus nivolumab after autologous stem cell transplantation. The protocol was immunoSEQ multiplex PCR, while the TCRdb copy is restricted to in-frame clones and leaves out a portion. In the table there are fewer than 85,000 clones, 75% to 85% of which are singletons. Material: PBMCs, obtained in a trial of ipilimumab plus nivolumab as post-transplant consolidation. The receptor source for this set is a male donor with diffuse large B-cell lymphoma.

The CDR3 protein is CASSISFRDPEAFF. The CDR3 DNA reads TGTGCCAGTAGTATTAGCTTTCGGGACCCTGAAGCTTTCTTT. The chain carries TRBV19 and TRBJ1-1; D may be TRBD1 (5 bases). The germline V gene has CDR1 LNHDA and CDR2 SQIVND (reference sequence). The CDR3 has 14 amino acids. Deletions cut 3 bases from V and 6 bases from J, with 14 bases between.

CDR3 sequence: CASRADGVNEQFF. DNA for the CDR3: TGTGCCAGCAGGGCCGATGGGGTGAATGAGCAGTTCTTC. This rearrangement joins TRBV11-1 to TRBJ2-1; D remains ambiguous. Germline lookup yields CDR1 SGHAT and CDR2 FQDESV (reference sequence). The germline V and J ends were trimmed by 6 bases and 7 bases, with 13 bases remaining between them. There are 13 residues in the CDR3.

The chain links TRBV27 to TRBJ2-3; 9 bases match TRBD1. V lost 6 bases and J lost 2; bases outside the gene matches: 6. CDR3 length: 15 amino acids. CDR1 and CDR2 (germline): MNHEY, SMNVEV (reference sequence). The CDR3 here is CASRGQGRNTDTQYF. The DNA of the CDR3 is TGTGCCAGCAGAGGACAGGGGCGAAACACAGATACGCAGTATTTT.

V usage is TRBV2 and J usage is TRBJ1-1; weak D call: TRBD1 (5 bases). V was pared by 4 bases and J by 5 bases, with 17 bases between. The CDR3 runs to 15 residues. Per the germline V gene, CDR1 is SNHLY and CDR2 is FYNNEI. The DNA of the CDR3 is TGTGCCAGCAGTGGGGGTTCAGGGACGGGGACTGAAGCTTTCTTT. It encodes CASSGGSGTGTEAFF.

J is TRBJ1-2 and V is TRBV7-8, with 7 bases matching TRBD1. J gave up 4 bases and V 3 bases, and 5 bases lay outside the gene matches. The CDR3 consists of 14 residues. Per germline, CDR1 SGHVS and CDR2 FQNEAQ. CDR3 nucleotides: TGTGCCAGCAGCTTGCAAGGACAGGCCTATGGCTACACCTTC. Its translation is CASSLQGQAYGYTF.

This clone was detected once. CDR3 nucleotides: TGTGCCAGCAGCTTAGTCCGGGTTCTTAACACCGGGGAGCTGTTTTTT. It specifies CASSLVRVLNTGELFF. J is TRBJ2-2 and V is TRBV7-9; no reliable D call. CDR3 length: 16 residues. CDR1 SEHNR and CDR2 FQNEAQ come from the germline V gene (reference sequence). Trimming removed 1 base from V and 2 bases from J, with 11 bases in between.

This clone was recorded once. The chain recombines TRBV15 with TRBJ1-5; D perhaps matches TRBD1 (5 bases). CDR3 length equals 16 residues. Germline assignment: CDR1 LNHNV and CDR2 YYDKDF (reference sequence). V was pared by 4 bases and J by 5 bases, with 18 bases between. The CDR3 is CATSTQIGGIYQPQHF. The CDR3 nucleotides read TGTGCCACCAGCACTCAAATCGGGGGTATTTATCAGCCCCAGCATTTT.

Only a few counts were recorded for this clone. The chain links TRBV6-1 to TRBJ1-6; 8 positions match TRBD1. Germline V gene data show CDR1 as MNHNS and CDR2 as SASEGT. V was pared by 11 bases and J by 6 bases, with 6 bases of the junction left unmatched. The CDR3 sequence is 13 residues long. CDR3 nucleotide sequence: TGTGCCGGTAATGGACAGGGTAATTCACCCCTCCACTTT. This translates into CAGNGQGNSPLHF.

V is TRBV29-1 and J is TRBJ2-7; 7 bases align to TRBD1. Germline CDR1 reads SQVTM; CDR2 reads ANQGSEA. The V segment lost 4 bases and the J segment 7 bases; nucleotides outside the gene matches: 13. The CDR3 sequence is 14 residues long. The CDR3 region has the DNA TGCAGCGTTGTGTACGCGCAGGGGGTCAGAGAGCAGTACTTC. It translates to CSVVYAQGVREQYF.

This clone showed up just a few times. This chain connects TRBV29-1 to TRBJ1-4, with 9 bases identical to TRBD1. The CDR3 is 14 amino acids. Germline V CDR1 and CDR2: SQVTM, ANQGSEA. With V trimmed by 4 bases and J by 10 bases, 10 bases remained unmatched. CDR3 in amino acids: CSVVGDREYGKLFF. The DNA of the CDR3 is TGCAGCGTTGTTGGGGACAGGGAGTATGGAAAACTGTTTTTT.

The rearrangement links TRBV4-1 to TRBJ2-5, with 14 bases identical to TRBD2. This CDR3 is 19 amino acids long. Germline CDR1 and CDR2: MGHRA and YSYEKL. V trimming: 1 base; J trimming: 7 bases; junction bases outside the gene matches: 14. The CDR3 coding sequence is TGCGCCAGCAGCCAAGCACAGGGGACTAGCGGGGGCCTGACGGGGACCCAGTACTTC. Residues: CASSQAQGTSGGLTGTQYF.

The gene calls are TRBV6-6 and TRBJ1-2; possibly TRBD1 for D (5 bases). The V end was cut by 6 bases, the J end by 2 bases, with 16 bases between. This CDR3 is 15 amino acids long. Germline V gene sequence: CDR1 MNHNY, CDR2 SVGAGI (reference sequence). This CDR3 is CASRGWGEGNYGYTF. As DNA, the CDR3 is TGTGCCAGCAGAGGATGGGGGGAGGGGAACTATGGCTACACCTTC.

The chain combines TRBV4-1 with TRBJ1-5; D is unclear. The CDR3 loop spans 15 amino acids. Per the germline V gene, CDR1 is MGHRA and CDR2 is YSYEKL. V was clipped by 0 bases and J by 9 bases, with 15 bases between them. The CDR3 coding sequence is TGCGCCAGCAGCCAAGATGAAGGGTACGAGAGGCCCCAGCATTTT. Amino acids: CASSQDEGYERPQHF.

This chain uses TRBV19 with TRBJ1-2; D gene uncertain. CDR1 is LNHDA, CDR2 SQIVND, per germline (reference sequence). The CDR3 runs 13 residues. V was pared by 10 bases and J by 0 bases, with 12 bases between. The CDR3 is CAKTRSANYGYTF. CDR3 nucleotide sequence: TGTGCCAAAACGCGTTCCGCTAACTATGGCTACACCTTC. Drawing the rest from reference TRBV19 and TRBJ1-2, the complete variable domain is DGGITQSPKYLFRKEGQNVTLSCEQNLNHDAMYWYRQDPGQGLRLIYYSQIVNDFQKGDIAEGYSVSREKKESFPLTVTSAQKNPTAFYLCAKTRSANYGYTFGSGTRLTVV.

The V and J genes are TRBV11-1 and TRBJ1-1, with 7 bases fitting TRBD1. Germline CDR1 reads SGHAT; CDR2 reads FQDESV (reference sequence). The CDR3 loop spans 14 amino acids. The trim removed 5 bases at V and 10 bases at J, leaving 13 bases unmatched. In nucleotides, the CDR3 is TGTGCCAGCAGCAGTTCCCAGGGGGTGGTCGGAGCTTTCTTT. This sequence encodes CASSSSQGVVGAFF.

This clone turned up a few times. The chain has TRBV29-1 and TRBJ1-6; D is perhaps TRBD1 (5 bases). V lost 7 bases and J lost 10, with 14 bases in between. This CDR3 is built from 12 residues. Per germline, CDR1 SQVTM and CDR2 ANQGSEA. Here the CDR3 DNA reads TGCAGCGGTTCAGGGAATTGGTCACCCCTCCACTTT. Protein: CSGSGNWSPLHF.

This chain uses TRBV11-2 with TRBJ2-2; D may be TRBD2 (5 bases). V was pared by 5 bases and J by 6 bases, with 16 bases between. This CDR3 region has 15 residues. Germline V gives CDR1 SGHAT, CDR2 FQNNGV. CDR3 sequence reads: CASSPRAVLPGELFF. CDR3 DNA: TGTGCCAGCAGCCCTCGAGCGGTCCTCCCCGGGGAGCTGTTTTTT.

This sequence joins TRBV4-1 and TRBJ2-1, with 16 bases fitting TRBD2. V gave up 4 bases and J gave up 0 bases; unmatched junction bases: 9. The CDR3 totals 20 residues. The V gene's germline CDR1 is MGHRA and CDR2 YSYEKL. CDR3 loop: CASSRYSGTSGGASYNEQFF. The CDR3 bases are TGCGCCAGCAGCCGATACAGCGGGACTAGCGGGGGGGCCTCCTACAATGAGCAGTTCTTC.

The genes are TRBV7-8 and TRBJ1-2, with 9 bases that match TRBD1. This CDR3 comprises 15 residues. V was pared by 0 bases and J by 7 bases, with 6 bases of the junction left unmatched. CDR1 is SGHVS, CDR2 FQNEAQ, per germline. The CDR3 nucleotides are TGTGCCAGCAGCTTAGCGCCTCGACAGGGGGGTGGCTACACCTTC. As protein: CASSLAPRQGGGYTF. Together with reference TRBV7-8 and TRBJ1-2, the CDR3 gives the full variable domain: GAGVSQSPRYKVAKRGQDVALRCDPISGHVSLFWYQQALGQGPEFLTYFQNEAQLDKSGLPSDRFFAERPEGSVSTLKIQRTQQEDSAVYLCASSLAPRQGGGYTFGSGTRLTVV.

The J gene is TRBJ1-2, the V gene TRBV30, with 8 positions matching TRBD1. Germline CDR1 GTSNPN, CDR2 SVGIG (reference sequence). The CDR3 runs 13 residues. V lost 4 bases and J lost 4; bases outside the gene matches: 5. The CDR3 protein is CAWKRDRPYGYTF. The DNA for the CDR3 is TGTGCCTGGAAGAGGGACAGGCCCTATGGCTACACCTTC.

The chain employs TRBV7-6 and TRBJ1-3; D is perhaps TRBD1 (6 bases). Between the trimmed V and J ends, which lost 1 base and 4 bases, there was a span of 11 bases. Germline CDR1 and CDR2: SGHVS and FNYEAQ. This CDR3 is built from 15 residues. The DNA for the CDR3 is TGTGCCAGCAGCTTAGGGGGGGGCCCAGGAAACACCATATATTTT. This gives the protein CASSLGGGPGNTIYF.